This TCR beta chain was sequenced during a study of T cells in lung cancer brain metastases. The overall study: No interval therapy was given to about 90% of the 20 patients. Whole-study findings and limits: Most clones were lesion-specific, with limited overlap between paired lesions (mean Morisita index roughly 0.2).

Guided by marked H&E slides, tumor areas were macrodissected from roughly five unstained, deparaffinized about 9.4 um sections. The protocol was immunoSEQ multiplex PCR, while the TCRdb copy is restricted to in-frame clones and leaves out a portion. The sample lists approximately 4,900 clones; 84% were seen once. CDR3 size: 13 residues. Germline CDR1 is GTSNPN and CDR2 is SVGIG (reference sequence). This clone was seen only once. The antigen remains undetermined. One end of the junction is discordant with germline, which a read error may explain. This TCR was recovered from a woman aged 50 to 60 with non-small cell lung cancer. The gene calls are TRBV30 and TRBJ1-5; D might be TRBD1 (5 bases). Source material: tumor tissue from the primary lung tumor. DNA for the CDR3: TGTGCCTGGGGGGGGACGGCAGAGGGAGCGTCTTTTTTT. This sequence encodes CAWGGTAEGASFF.